This is a list of T cell receptor beta chains from one sample in a study of T cell responses to AZD1222 COVID-19 vaccine. TCRdb keeps only in-frame clones here, not all; method: immunoSEQ multiplex PCR. The sample contains 90,000 to 120,000 clones, approximately 90% of which appear only once. The sequenced sample was peripheral blood, obtained on day 0 of MenACWY control vaccination. Source of these receptors: an adult in good health. CDR3s leave out the opening cysteine and the closing phenylalanine or tryptophan. Fields, in order: J gene, V gene, CDR3 protein.

J: TRBJ1-5; V: TRBV27; CDR3: ASAPVGAYGAQH
J: TRBJ2-1; V: TRBV9; CDR3: ASSVGSGESSYNEQF
J: TRBJ1-5; V: TRBV7-8; CDR3: ASSLYGASNQPQH
J: TRBJ1-2; V: TRBV5-1; CDR3: ASSLALSTETGGYT
J: TRBJ1-1; V: TRBV5-1; CDR3: ASSWDSNTEAF
J: TRBJ1-2; V: TRBV3-1/TRBV3-2; CDR3: ASSQVTRIGGYT
J: TRBJ1-1; V: TRBV19; CDR3: ASIFGQGNTEAF
J: TRBJ1-6; V: TRBV5-5; CDR3: ASNGPNSPLH
J: TRBJ2-7; V: TRBV28; CDR3: ASSPGDRGPGEQY
J: TRBJ1-1; V: TRBV5-1; CDR3: ASSLASRTRTEAF
J: TRBJ1-4; V: TRBV21-1; CDR3: ASRGTGLGKVANEKLF
J: TRBJ1-2; V: TRBV28; CDR3: ASSSSNFNGYT
J: TRBJ1-2; V: TRBV4-3; CDR3: ASSQGEPTGYT
J: TRBJ1-2; V: TRBV7-6; CDR3: ASSLGVGTGKGYYGYT
J: TRBJ2-5; V: TRBV12-3/TRBV12-4; CDR3: ASSLALRETQY
J: TRBJ2-7; V: TRBV24-1; CDR3: ATSDSRGSGYEQY
J: TRBJ2-3; V: TRBV5-1; CDR3: ASSLASATDTQY
J: TRBJ2-1; V: TRBV27; CDR3: ASSFSSTPYNEQF
J: TRBJ2-2; V: TRBV6-6; CDR3: ASRRTGTGTGELF
J: TRBJ1-1; V: TRBV3-1/TRBV3-2; CDR3: ASSQRDTNTEAF
J: TRBJ2-2; V: TRBV2; CDR3: ASSEQNTGELF
J: TRBJ1-4; V: TRBV7-3; CDR3: ASSLQGGKGEKLF
J: TRBJ2-7; V: TRBV25-1; CDR3: ASSLYSYEQY
J: TRBJ1-2; V: TRBV28; CDR3: ASNPFAGVGYT
J: TRBJ1-2; V: TRBV28; CDR3: ASTLAGQGYYGYT
J: TRBJ1-1; V: TRBV28; CDR3: ASVISGSDTEAF